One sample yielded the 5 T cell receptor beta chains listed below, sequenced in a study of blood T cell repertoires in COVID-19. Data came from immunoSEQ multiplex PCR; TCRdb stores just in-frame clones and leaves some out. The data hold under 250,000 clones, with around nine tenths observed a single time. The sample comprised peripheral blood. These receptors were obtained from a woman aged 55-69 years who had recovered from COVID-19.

Here the CDR3 reads CASSLVQGEYNEQFF. CDR3 coding DNA: TGCGCCAGCAGCTTGGTCCAGGGGGAATACAATGAGCAGTTCTTC. This chain connects TRBV5-1 to TRBJ2-1; 7 positions agree with TRBD1. Germline CDR1 and CDR2: SGHRS and YFSETQ. The junction had 4 bases not matched to a gene; V was cut back by 0 bases and J by 4 bases. The CDR3 loop spans 15 amino acids.

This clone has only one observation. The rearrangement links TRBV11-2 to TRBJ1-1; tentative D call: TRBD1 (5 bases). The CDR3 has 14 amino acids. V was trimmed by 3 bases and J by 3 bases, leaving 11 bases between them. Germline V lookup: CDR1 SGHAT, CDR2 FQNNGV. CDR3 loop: CASSFGGRDTEAFF. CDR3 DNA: TGTGCCAGCAGCTTCGGGGGGAGAGACACTGAAGCTTTCTTT.

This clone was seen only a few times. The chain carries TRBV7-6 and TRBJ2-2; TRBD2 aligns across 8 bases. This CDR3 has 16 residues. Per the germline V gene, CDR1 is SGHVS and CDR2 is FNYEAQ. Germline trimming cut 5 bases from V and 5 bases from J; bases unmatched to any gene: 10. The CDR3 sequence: CASSPTIRLATGELFF. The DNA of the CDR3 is TGTGCCAGCAGCCCTACTATTAGACTAGCGACCGGGGAGCTGTTTTTT.

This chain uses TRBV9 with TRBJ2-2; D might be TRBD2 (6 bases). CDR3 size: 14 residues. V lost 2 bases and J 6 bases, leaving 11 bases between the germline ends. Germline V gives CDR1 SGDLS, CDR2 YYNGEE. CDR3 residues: CASSVQPGAGELFF. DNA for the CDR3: TGTGCCAGCAGCGTTCAGCCGGGGGCCGGGGAGCTGTTTTTT.

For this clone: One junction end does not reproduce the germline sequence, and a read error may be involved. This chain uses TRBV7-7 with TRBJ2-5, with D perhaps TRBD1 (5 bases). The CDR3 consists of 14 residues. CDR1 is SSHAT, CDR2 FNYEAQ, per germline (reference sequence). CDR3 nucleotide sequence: TGTGCTAGCAGCACAGGACCGGCCGTAAAGACCCAGTACTTC. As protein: CASSTGPAVKTQYF.